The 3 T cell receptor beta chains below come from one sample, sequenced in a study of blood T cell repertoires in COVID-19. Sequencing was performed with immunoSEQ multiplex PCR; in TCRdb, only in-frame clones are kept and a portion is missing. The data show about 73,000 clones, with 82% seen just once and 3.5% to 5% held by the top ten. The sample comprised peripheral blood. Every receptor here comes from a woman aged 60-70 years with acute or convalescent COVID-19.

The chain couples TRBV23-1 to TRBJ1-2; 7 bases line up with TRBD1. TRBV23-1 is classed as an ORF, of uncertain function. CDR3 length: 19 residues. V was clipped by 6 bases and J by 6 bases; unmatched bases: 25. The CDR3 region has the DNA TGCGCCAGCAGGCCCAAACGAACTATGCGGACAGGCACAGCTCATGGCTACACCTTC. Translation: CASRPKRTMRTGTAHGYTF.

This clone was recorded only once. CDR3 residues: CASSQEPPGQGIGEQYF. The CDR3 nucleotides are TGTGCCAGCAGCCAAGAACCTCCGGGACAGGGAATAGGCGAGCAGTACTTC. V gene TRBV4-2 combines with J gene TRBJ2-7; 9 bases fit TRBD1. Trimming removed 0 bases from V and 6 bases from J; junction bases left unmatched: 12. CDR3 length: 17 amino acids. Germline values: CDR1 LGHNA, CDR2 YNFKEQ.

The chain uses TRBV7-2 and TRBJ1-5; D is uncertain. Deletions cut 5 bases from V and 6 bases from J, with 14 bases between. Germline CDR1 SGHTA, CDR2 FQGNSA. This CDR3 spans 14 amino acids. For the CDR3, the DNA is TGTGCCAGCAGCCCCTGGCAGGCCGCTCAGCCCCAGCATTTT. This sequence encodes CASSPWQAAQPQHF.